This T cell receptor (beta chain) is drawn from a study of T cell responses to AZD1222 COVID-19 vaccine. TCRdb's copy holds only in-frame clones and misses some; the assay was immunoSEQ multiplex PCR. The table has 110,000 to 150,000 clones, about 93% seen once. Trimming took off 3 bases at V and 3 bases at J, with 17 bases between the two ends. From germline, CDR1 is MNHEY and CDR2 SMNVEV (reference sequence). The CDR3 runs 16 residues. This clone occurred once. The clonotype originates from an adult in good health. Sequenced here: peripheral blood, sampled on day 0 of AZD1222 vaccination. The chain couples TRBV27 to TRBJ1-2, with D tentatively TRBD1 (5 bases). CDR3 region: CASSFTGVRRDYGYTF. For the CDR3, the DNA is TGTGCCAGCAGTTTTACGGGGGTTAGAAGGGACTATGGCTACACCTTC.